This T cell receptor (beta chain) derives from a study of identical twins listed by TCRdb under 2016. Regarding the research as a whole: To test whether fetal clonotypes persist, the study used deep sequencing on TCR alpha and beta repertoires from monozygotic twins, unrelated adults of various ages, and cord blood. To rule out contamination, replicate twin experiments were performed at different times with different library preparation protocols.

The paper as a whole reports these results and caveats: In monozygotic twins, recombination models systematically underestimated out-of-frame TCR alpha sharing, but the models matched the sharing seen between unrelated individuals. Because the same donors could not be followed over many years, the conclusions depended on cross-sectional statistical analysis. Abundant cord blood beta clonotypes had fewer insertions, young adult naive repertoires showed a similar but weaker trend, and memory repertoires showed no such trend. Compared with coincidental sharing between unrelated individuals, an excess of low generation-probability sequences was observed among out-of-frame TCR alpha sequences shared between twins. Zero-insertion analyses could be partly confounded by invariant T cells such as MAIT and iNKT, though diverse VJ usage argued against such confounding for most clonotypes. Excess twin sharing in beta out-of-frame sequences was weaker because fewer shared sequences lowered the signal-to-noise ratio.

According to the germline V gene (reference sequence), CDR1 reads LNHNV and CDR2 reads YYDKDF. Trimming takes 1 base off V and 2 bases off J; junction bases not matched to a gene: 9. The CDR3 has 17 amino acids, counting the end cysteine and phenylalanine. Only the CDR3 part of the read is kept: 51 bases, read in frame from the first base. Only healthy Caucasian donors were included. The twin cohort comprised three pairs of female monozygotic twins, all aged about 18 to 29 years. Peripheral blood mononuclear cells were the source from which RNA for the TCR libraries was isolated. As to this clonotype: The target of this receptor is not known. No base qualities exist here, and no much larger clone lies one base off it.

The method was 5' RACE. The sequencer listed for this sample is Illumina HiSeq 2000. Template switching introduced a universal primer binding site; the final cDNA contained a unique molecular identifier, enabling accurate counting of TCR cDNA molecules. Specific primers in the conserved constant-segment region were used to synthesize first-strand cDNA for the TCR alpha and beta chains. To control for contamination, every cDNA library was double barcoded, receiving both a SMART-Mk sample barcode and Illumina barcodes. TruSeq adapter sequences along with Illumina sample barcodes were introduced in two successive PCR steps. Sequencing of the TCR alpha and beta cDNA libraries was done on the Illumina HiSeq platform using custom primers. For the original study's pipeline: MiGEC was used to process raw reads and extract unique molecular identifiers, and MiXCR was used to find CDR3 positions. For each individual, recombination models were inferred using an EM algorithm with the repgenHMM and IGoR tools. Shared clonotypes were analyzed with the tcR package in R, and sharing was normalized by the product of cloneset sizes. To study raw recombination without the effects of thymic and clonal selection, out-of-frame nonproductive sequences were analyzed. Using fastp at Q25 and MiXCR, TCRdb reprocessed the public reads and kept productive beta chains. Every entry covers one CDR3 protein and lists the most common genes and DNA from its rows. These V and J calls derive from TCRdb rather than the authors' analysis. This sample holds roughly 720,000 distinct CDR3 sequences; about 20% were observed only once. Of the sample, 10% to 15% falls within the top ten clones.

Another study also made use of these data, one on T cells expressing NK-cell markers. Per that second paper: TCR beta-chain repertoires were profiled in sorted CD3+CD56+NKG2C+, CD3+CD56+NKG2C- and CD3+CD56-NKG2C+ T-cell subsets from fewer than 10 donors. Among the eight sequenced donors, seven were HCMV-seropositive and one was HCMV-seronegative. To restrict sorting to alphabetaTCR-expressing T cells, an anti-gammadeltaTCR antibody was added in several experiments. For five or six donors, the dominant CD3+CD56+NKG2C+ clonotypes were among the top 10 CD8+ clonotypes and accounted for about 1.0-8% of CD8+ T cells. Those dominant clonotypes were again the most abundant among CD3+CD56-NKG2C+ cells in several donors, at 28.3-60.1%. Whether the expanded NKG2C-expressing T cell clones were specific for HCMV antigens remained unclear. The study sequenced eight donors, all healthy volunteers chosen at random: three men and five women. To determine HCMV serostatus, a commercial ELISA kit was used to detect HCMV-specific IgG in serum. Bulk peripheral blood T-cell repertoires were additionally sequenced from unsorted PBMC for about six donors. MIGEC handled demultiplexing of the reads and grouping by UMI, while MiTCR was used to assemble and quantify clonotypes. To remove erroneous sequences, TCR cDNA sequences were retained only when supported by two or more reads. The tcR package was used for downstream repertoire analysis, with clonotypes matched between fractions based on CDR3 nucleotide sequence plus V segment. VDJmatch was used to annotate antigen specificity against VDJdb, with one amino acid substitution in CDR3 allowed.

The sequenced sample consisted of PBMCs. Recombination joined TRBV15 with TRBJ2-7; TRBD2 fits 9 bases in the junction. This clonotype was sampled from a woman aged 18-30 years in good health. This receptor has the CDR3 CATSRGRAGGSAYEQYF. In nucleotides, the sequence is TGTGCCACCAGCAGAGGTCGAGCGGGGGGTTCAGCCTACGAGCAGTACTTC.